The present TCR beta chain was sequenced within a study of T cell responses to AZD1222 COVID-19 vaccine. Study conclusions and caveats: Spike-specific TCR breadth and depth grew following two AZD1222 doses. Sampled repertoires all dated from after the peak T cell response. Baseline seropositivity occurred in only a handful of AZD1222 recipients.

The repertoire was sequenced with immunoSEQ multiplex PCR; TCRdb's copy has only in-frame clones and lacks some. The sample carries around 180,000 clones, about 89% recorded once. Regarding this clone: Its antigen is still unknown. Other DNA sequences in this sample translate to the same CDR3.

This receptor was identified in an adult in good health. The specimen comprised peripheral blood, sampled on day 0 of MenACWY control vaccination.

The CDR3 here is CASSLVDRAQETQYF. CDR3 DNA sequence: TGTGCCAGCAGCTTAGTGGACAGGGCCCAGGAGACCCAGTACTTC. The V and J genes are TRBV7-2 and TRBJ2-5, with 8 bases lining up with TRBD1. The CDR3 spans 15 residues. After removal of 1 base from V and 5 bases from J, the junction contained 6 bases not matched to a gene. The germline V gene has CDR1 SGHTA and CDR2 FQGNSA.